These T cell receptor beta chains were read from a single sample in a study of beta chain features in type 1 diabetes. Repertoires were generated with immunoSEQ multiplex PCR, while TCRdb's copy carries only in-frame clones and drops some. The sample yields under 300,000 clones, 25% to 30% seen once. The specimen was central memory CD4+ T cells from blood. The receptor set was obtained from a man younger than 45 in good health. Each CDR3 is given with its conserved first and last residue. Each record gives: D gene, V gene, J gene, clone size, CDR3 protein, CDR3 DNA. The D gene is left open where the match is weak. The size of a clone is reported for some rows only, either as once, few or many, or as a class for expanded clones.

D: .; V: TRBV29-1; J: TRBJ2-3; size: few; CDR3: CSVAGTSTDTQYF; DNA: TGCAGCGTTGCGGGGACAAGCACAGATACGCAGTATTTT
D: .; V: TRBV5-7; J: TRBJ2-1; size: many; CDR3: CASSLGFRTAYNEQFF; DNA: TGTGCCAGCAGCCTAGGGTTTCGGACAGCCTACAATGAGCAGTTCTTC
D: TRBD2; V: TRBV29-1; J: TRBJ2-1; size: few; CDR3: CSVGGLADYLKQFF; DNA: TGCAGCGTGGGGGGACTAGCGGACTATTTAAAGCAGTTCTTC
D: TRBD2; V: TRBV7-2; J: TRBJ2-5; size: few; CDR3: CASSFLSGGDQETQYF; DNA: TGTGCCAGCAGCTTCCTTAGCGGGGGGGACCAAGAGACCCAGTACTTC
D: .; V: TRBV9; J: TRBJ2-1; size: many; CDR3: CASSVNVLNEQFF; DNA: TGTGCCAGCAGCGTAAACGTTTTGAATGAGCAGTTCTTC
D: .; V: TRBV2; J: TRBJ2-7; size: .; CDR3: CASSDFAGKSSYEQYF; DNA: TGTGCCAGCAGTGACTTCGCCGGTAAAAGCTCCTACGAGCAGTACTTC
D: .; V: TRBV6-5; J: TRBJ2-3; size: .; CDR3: CASSQAGLTDTQYF; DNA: TGTGCCAGCAGTCAAGCGGGCCTCACAGATACGCAGTATTTT
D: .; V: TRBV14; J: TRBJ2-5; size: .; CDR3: CASSHTSRERGLFWTQYF; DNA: TGTGCCAGCAGCCACACAAGCAGGGAAAGGGGCCTATTTTGGACCCAGTACTTC
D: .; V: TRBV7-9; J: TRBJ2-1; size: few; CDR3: CASSYGSNYNEQFF; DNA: TGTGCCAGCAGCTACGGGAGTAACTACAATGAGCAGTTCTTC
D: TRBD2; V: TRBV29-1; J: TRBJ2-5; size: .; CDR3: CSFVWSSGSFQETQYF; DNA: TGCAGCTTTGTGTGGAGTAGCGGGAGCTTTCAAGAGACCCAGTACTTC
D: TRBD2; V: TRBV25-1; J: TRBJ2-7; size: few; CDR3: CASSERSPAGGQYEQYF; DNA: TGTGCCAGCAGTGAACGGTCCCCAGCGGGAGGGCAATACGAGCAGTACTTC